This TCR beta chain was recovered during a study of blood T cell repertoires in COVID-19 (dated by TCRdb to about 2020). For the wider study: Samples from collaborators originated in the United States, Italy and Spain and spanned both the acute and convalescent phases of COVID-19. Sample metadata almost always included a de-identified subject ID, COVID-19 status, age in years and sex. The repertoires were released in a freely available public database meant as a resource for research on the immune response to SARS-CoV-2. Where available, HLA class I and class II types were obtained from metadata supplied by the sample provider rather than from assay-based typing. The material from the prospective study consisted of cDNA or gDNA derived from T cells, B-cell-depleted T cells, or PBMCs. Subjects who had been exposed to COVID-19, were actively infected with it, or had recovered from it provided the deeply sampled blood TCRbeta repertoires that made up the dataset. The samples were drawn from the first 160 participants of the ongoing ImmuneRACE study and from 950 to 1,500 subjects provided by 6 global collaborators. General conclusions and limits of the study: How much clinical and demographic metadata was included differed by source and by participant, and the metadata was provided uncurated.

Ends trimmed: V by 2 bases, J by 1 base; bases unmatched to a gene: 5. From cysteine to phenylalanine, the CDR3 is 16 amino acids long. Left in the record is the CDR3 DNA by itself, 48 bases read in frame from the first base. Taken from the germline V gene, the CDR1 and CDR2 loops are SGDLS and YYNGEE. About this clone itself: Which antigen it targets is not known. The sample holds no much larger clone one base away, and base qualities are not on file.

The collaborating institutions used their own protocols to collect whole blood in K2EDTA tubes. For TCRbeta analysis, collaborators shipped samples in one of three forms: frozen whole blood, isolated PBMCs, or DNA extracted from either of those sample types. TCRbeta CDR3 regions were amplified from genomic DNA using the immunoSEQ Assay, a bias-controlled multiplex PCR. Per the authors' processing: The number of nucleated cells in each sample was estimated from the amplification of reference gene primers within the assay. To quantify the absolute abundance of each unique TCRbeta CDR3 rearrangement, sequence reads were collapsed and filtered. For each sample, productive Simpson clonality was calculated by taking the square root of Simpson's diversity index across productive rearrangements. Imported from immuneACCESS, the table was reduced by TCRdb to in-frame sequences with V and J called. These copies leave out some clones; in studies compared against another copy, an unresolved V gene accounts for under half, and the cause of the remainder is not known. V, J and clone size were drawn from that table, and D and trimming were deduced from the DNA. Here the sample has 110,000 or so clones; about 83% occur a single time. The ten largest clones represent 4% to 4.5% of the sample.

The receptor's source is a woman in her 70s with acute or convalescent COVID-19. Sample: peripheral blood. The rearrangement joined TRBV9 to TRBJ1-4, and 7 junctional nucleotides match TRBD1. The DNA sequence is TGTGCCAGCAGCGTCGCAGGGGGGCAAACTAATGAAAAACTGTTTTTT. It codes for CASSVAGGQTNEKLFF.